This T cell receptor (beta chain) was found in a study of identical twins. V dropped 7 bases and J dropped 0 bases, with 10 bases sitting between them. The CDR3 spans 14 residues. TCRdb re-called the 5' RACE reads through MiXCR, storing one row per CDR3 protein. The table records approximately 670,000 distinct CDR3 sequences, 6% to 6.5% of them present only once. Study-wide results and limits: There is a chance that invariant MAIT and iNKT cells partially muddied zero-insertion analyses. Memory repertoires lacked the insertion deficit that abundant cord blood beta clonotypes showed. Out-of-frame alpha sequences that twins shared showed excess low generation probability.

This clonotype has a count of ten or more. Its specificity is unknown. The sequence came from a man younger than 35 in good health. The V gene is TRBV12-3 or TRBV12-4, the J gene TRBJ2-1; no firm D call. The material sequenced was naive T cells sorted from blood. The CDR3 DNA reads TGTGCCAGCAACCCCTGGAGCTCCTACAATGAGCAGTTCTTC. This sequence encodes CASNPWSSYNEQFF.